What follows is one TCR beta chain and its context. The V and J ends lost 2 bases and 0 bases respectively, with 11 bases between them. Germline V gene sequence: CDR1 GTSNPN, CDR2 SVGIG (reference sequence). The CDR3 is made up of 15 amino acids. Assay: immunoSEQ multiplex PCR; the TCRdb copy retains only in-frame clones and omits some. The sample yields roughly 85,000 clones, 94% seen once. The data belong to a study of technical replicates of blood from a few donors. Material for sequencing was T cells isolated from PBMCs. This clonotype was obtained from a human donor in good health. V and J are TRBV30 and TRBJ2-1; the D is unclear. CDR3: CAWSRDWSSYNEQFF. The CDR3 DNA reads TGTGCCTGGAGTCGAGACTGGAGCTCCTACAATGAGCAGTTCTTC.